These 8 T cell receptor beta chains originate from one sample sequenced in a study of blood T cell repertoires in COVID-19. Data came from immunoSEQ multiplex PCR; TCRdb stores just in-frame clones and leaves some out. The sample consists of 120,000 to 150,000 clones, approximately 85% of them appearing once. Sequencing was done on a sample of peripheral blood. The receptors here all came from a woman aged 80 or over with acute or convalescent COVID-19.

The chain recombines TRBV2 with TRBJ1-2; no reliable D call. The CDR3 sequence is 11 residues long. Germline V CDR1 and CDR2: SNHLY, FYNNEI. The V and J ends lost 8 bases and 4 bases respectively, with 8 bases between them. CDR3 nucleotides: TGTGCCAGCGGTACTGTCTATGGCTACACCTTC. It encodes CASGTVYGYTF. The full variable domain, in which reference TRBV2 and TRBJ1-2 provide the parts outside the CDR3, is EPEVTQTPSHQVTQMGQEVILRCVPISNHLYFYWYRQILGQKVEFLVSFYNNEISEKSEIFDDQFSVERPDGSNFTLKIRSTKLEDSAMYFCASGTVYGYTFGSGTRLTVV.

This rearrangement joins TRBV28 to TRBJ1-4; D unresolved. V was trimmed by 5 bases and J by 5 bases, leaving 12 bases between them. The CDR3 runs to 14 residues. Germline CDR1 reads MDHEN; CDR2 reads SYDVKM. CDR3 amino acids: CASSPGSANEKLFF. CDR3 nucleotide sequence: TGTGCCAGCAGTCCCGGGTCAGCGAATGAAAAACTGTTTTTT.

The chain is built from TRBV7-2 and TRBJ1-2, with D possibly matching TRBD1 (6 bases). Deletions cut 3 bases from V and 4 bases from J, with 18 bases between. CDR3 length equals 16 residues. Per the germline V gene, CDR1 is SGHTA and CDR2 is FQGNSA. CDR3 bases: TGTGCCAGCAGCTTCGCACAAGCAGGGGCTGGCTATGGCTACACCTTC. Translated, it gives CASSFAQAGAGYGYTF.

For the CDR3, the DNA is TGTGCCAGCAGCCCGGGCGGGTTGGCTTTCTTT. This gives the protein CASSPGGLAFF. The V gene is TRBV6-5, the J gene TRBJ1-1; D uncertain. V dropped 6 bases and J dropped 11 bases, with 13 bases sitting between them. CDR3 length: 11 amino acids. Germline CDR1 is MNHEY and CDR2 is SVGAGI.

The count of this clone is one. This chain connects TRBV3-1 (or the pseudogene TRBV3-2) to TRBJ1-2; D is perhaps TRBD1 (6 bases). Trimming left V 0 bases short and J 4 bases short, with 15 bases between. In germline, CDR1 is LGHDT, CDR2 YNNKEL (reference sequence). The length of the CDR3 is 16 residues. In DNA, the CDR3 is TGTGCCAGCAGCCAAGAGTCTCGCAGGGGTCTCTATGGCTACACCTTC. Translated: CASSQESRRGLYGYTF.

This chain connects TRBV7-8 to TRBJ1-2; D unresolved. The CDR3 extends over 17 amino acids. V lost 4 bases and J lost 2, with 20 bases in between. Germline-derived CDR1 and CDR2 are SGHVS and FQNEAQ. As DNA, the CDR3 is TGTGCCAGCAGCTCTAACCCGCCCGGCAGGCCCAACTATGGCTACACCTTC. This encodes CASSSNPPGRPNYGYTF.

The J gene is TRBJ2-7, the V gene TRBV7-2, with D perhaps TRBD2 (5 bases). The CDR3 totals 17 residues. From germline, CDR1 is SGHTA and CDR2 FQGNSA. Trimming shortened V by 0 bases and J by 2 bases, and 17 bases separated the two germline ends. The CDR3 bases are TGTGCCAGCAGCTTAGCGGGCGTTGCAGGACTTCCCTACGAGCAGTACTTC. It specifies CASSLAGVAGLPYEQYF.

This chain joins TRBV3-1 (or the pseudogene TRBV3-2) and TRBJ1-5; the D is unclear. The CDR3 covers 14 residues. Looked up from germline, CDR1 is LGHDT and CDR2 is YNNKEL (reference sequence). V dropped 1 base and J dropped 11 bases, with 15 bases sitting between them. The CDR3 reads CASSQGSSPGAQHF. The CDR3 nucleotides are TGTGCCAGCAGCCAAGGGAGCAGCCCGGGAGCCCAGCATTTT.